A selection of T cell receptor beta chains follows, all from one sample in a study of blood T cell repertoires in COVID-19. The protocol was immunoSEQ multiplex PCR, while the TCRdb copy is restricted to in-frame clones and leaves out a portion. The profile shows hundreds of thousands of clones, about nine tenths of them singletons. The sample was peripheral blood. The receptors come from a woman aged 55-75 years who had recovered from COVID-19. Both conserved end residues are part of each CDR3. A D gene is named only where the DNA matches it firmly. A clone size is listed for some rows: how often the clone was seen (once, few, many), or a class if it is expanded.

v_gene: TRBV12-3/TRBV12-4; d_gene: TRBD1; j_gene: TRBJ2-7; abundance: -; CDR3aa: CASSDRVYEQYF; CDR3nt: TGTGCCAGCAGTGACAGGGTCTACGAGCAGTACTTC
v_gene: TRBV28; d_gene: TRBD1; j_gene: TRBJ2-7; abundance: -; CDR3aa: CASSFRQGGEQYF; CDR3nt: TGTGCCAGCAGTTTTAGACAGGGGGGCGAGCAGTACTTC
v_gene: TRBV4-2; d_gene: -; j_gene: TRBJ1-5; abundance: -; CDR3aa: CASSQGPGRSNQPQHF; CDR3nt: TGTGCCAGCAGCCAAGGGCCGGGAAGGAGCAATCAGCCCCAGCATTTT
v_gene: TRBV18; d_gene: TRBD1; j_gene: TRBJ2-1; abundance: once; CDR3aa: CASSPGTGGMGEQFF; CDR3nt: TGTGCCAGCTCACCCGGGACAGGGGGCATGGGTGAGCAGTTCTTC
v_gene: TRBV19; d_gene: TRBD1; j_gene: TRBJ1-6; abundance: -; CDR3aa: CASKVTGDSPLHF; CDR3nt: TGTGCCAGTAAAGTCACAGGGGATTCACCCCTCCACTTT
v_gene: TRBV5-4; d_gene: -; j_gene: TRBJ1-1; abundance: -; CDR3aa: CASSLGGYEAEAFF; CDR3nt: TGTGCCAGCAGCTTGGGAGGGTATGAGGCTGAAGCTTTCTTT
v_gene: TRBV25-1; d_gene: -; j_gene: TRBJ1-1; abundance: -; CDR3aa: CASGGDTAEAFF; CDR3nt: TGTGCCAGCGGGGGGGACACCGCTGAAGCTTTCTTT
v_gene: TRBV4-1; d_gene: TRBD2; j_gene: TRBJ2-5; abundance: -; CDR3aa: CASSHYLGLAGGRETQYF; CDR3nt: TGCGCCAGCAGTCATTATTTGGGACTAGCGGGGGGGCGAGAGACCCAGTACTTC
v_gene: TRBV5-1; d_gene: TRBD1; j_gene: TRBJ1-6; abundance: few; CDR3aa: CASSSGQGKGPLHF; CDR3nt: TGCGCCAGCAGCTCGGGACAGGGGAAGGGACCCCTCCACTTT
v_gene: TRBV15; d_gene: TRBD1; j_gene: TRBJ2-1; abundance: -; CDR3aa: CATSRDKGPTGDREQFF; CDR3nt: TGTGCCACCAGCAGAGATAAGGGGCCCACAGGGGACAGGGAGCAGTTCTTC
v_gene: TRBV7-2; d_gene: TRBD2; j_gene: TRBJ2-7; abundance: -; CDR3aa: CASRPTSGGAHEQYF; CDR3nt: TGTGCCAGCAGGCCGACTAGCGGGGGGGCCCACGAGCAGTACTTC
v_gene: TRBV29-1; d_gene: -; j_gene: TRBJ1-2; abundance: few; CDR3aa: CSVSIDITNNYGYTF; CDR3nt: TGCAGCGTTTCGATCGACATTACCAACAACTATGGCTACACCTTC
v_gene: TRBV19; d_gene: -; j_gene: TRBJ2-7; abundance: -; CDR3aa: CASSPGQGGYEQYF; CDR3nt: TGTGCCAGTTCGCCGGGCCAGGGGGGCTACGAGCAGTACTTC
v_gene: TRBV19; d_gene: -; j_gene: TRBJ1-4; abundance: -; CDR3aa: CASSVRVTNEKLFF; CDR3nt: TGTGCCAGTAGTGTCAGGGTAACTAATGAAAAACTGTTTTTT
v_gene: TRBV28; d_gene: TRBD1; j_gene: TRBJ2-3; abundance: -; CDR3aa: CASKNRGDTQYF; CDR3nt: TGTGCCAGCAAAAACAGGGGCGATACGCAGTATTTT
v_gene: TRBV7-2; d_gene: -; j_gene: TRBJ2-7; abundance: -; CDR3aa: CASSVGQYYEQYF; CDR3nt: TGTGCCAGCAGCGTCGGACAGTACTACGAGCAGTACTTC
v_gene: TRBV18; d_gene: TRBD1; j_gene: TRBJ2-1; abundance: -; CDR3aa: CASSPLDRGGYNEQFF; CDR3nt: TGTGCCAGCTCACCTCTGGACAGGGGAGGATACAATGAGCAGTTCTTC
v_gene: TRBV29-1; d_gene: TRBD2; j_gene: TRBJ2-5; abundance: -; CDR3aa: CSVSSGGAETQYF; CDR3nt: TGCAGCGTATCTAGCGGGGGGGCTGAGACCCAGTACTTC
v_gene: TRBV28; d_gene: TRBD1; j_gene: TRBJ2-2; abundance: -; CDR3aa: CASSPRTGATGELFF; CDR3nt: TGTGCCAGCAGTCCACGGACAGGGGCCACCGGGGAGCTGTTTTTT
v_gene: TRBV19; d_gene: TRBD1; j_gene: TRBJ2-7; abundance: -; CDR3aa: CASSVRDSHLIYEQYF; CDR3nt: TGTGCCAGTAGTGTTCGGGACAGCCACCTCATCTACGAGCAGTACTTC
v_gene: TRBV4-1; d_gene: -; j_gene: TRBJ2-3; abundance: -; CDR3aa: CASSQVGQLRDTQYF; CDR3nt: TGCGCCAGCAGCCAAGTGGGGCAACTAAGGGATACGCAGTATTTT
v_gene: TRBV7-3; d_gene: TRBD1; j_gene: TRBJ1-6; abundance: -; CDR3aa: CASSLGDRANSPLHF; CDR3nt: TGTGCCAGCAGCTTGGGGGACAGGGCAAATTCACCCCTCCACTTT
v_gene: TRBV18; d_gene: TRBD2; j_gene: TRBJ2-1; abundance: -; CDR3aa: CASSPLSGGPGDEQFF; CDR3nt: TGTGCCAGCTCACCACTCTCGGGGGGGCCTGGGGATGAGCAGTTCTTC
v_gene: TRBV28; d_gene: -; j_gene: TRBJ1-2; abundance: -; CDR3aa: CAGGTSNYGYTF; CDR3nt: TGTGCCGGGGGGACCTCTAACTATGGCTACACCTTC
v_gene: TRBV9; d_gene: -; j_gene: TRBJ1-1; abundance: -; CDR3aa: CASSLTGITEAFF; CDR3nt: TGTGCCAGCAGCCTAACAGGGATCACTGAAGCTTTCTTT
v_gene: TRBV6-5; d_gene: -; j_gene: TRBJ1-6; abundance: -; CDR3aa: CASKSSPYNSPLHF; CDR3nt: TGTGCCAGTAAAAGCTCCCCCTATAATTCACCCCTCCACTTT
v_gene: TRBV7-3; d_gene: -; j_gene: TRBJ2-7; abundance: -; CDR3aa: CASSAGRADEQYF; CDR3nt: TGTGCCAGCAGCGCGGGACGGGCGGACGAGCAGTACTTC
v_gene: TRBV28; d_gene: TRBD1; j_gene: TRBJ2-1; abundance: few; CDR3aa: CASSSIGTASYNEQFF; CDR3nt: TGTGCCAGCAGTTCAATCGGGACAGCAAGTTACAATGAGCAGTTCTTC
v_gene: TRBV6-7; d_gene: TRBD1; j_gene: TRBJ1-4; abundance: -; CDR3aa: CASSYPGQGLWWDNEKLFF; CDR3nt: TGTGCCAGCAGTTACCCCGGACAGGGTCTCTGGTGGGACAATGAAAAACTGTTTTTT
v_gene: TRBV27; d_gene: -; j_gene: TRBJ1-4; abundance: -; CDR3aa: CASSLAQGTTNEKLFF; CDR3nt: TGTGCCAGCAGTTTAGCCCAGGGCACAACTAATGAAAAACTGTTTTTT
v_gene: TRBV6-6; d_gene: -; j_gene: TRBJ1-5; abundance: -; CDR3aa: CASSGDRWVGNQPQHF; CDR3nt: TGTGCCAGCAGTGGAGACAGGTGGGTTGGGAATCAGCCCCAGCATTTT
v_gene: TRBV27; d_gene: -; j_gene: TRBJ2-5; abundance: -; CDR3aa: CASSFISGQGTQYF; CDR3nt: TGTGCCAGCAGTTTTATCTCAGGTCAGGGGACCCAGTACTTC
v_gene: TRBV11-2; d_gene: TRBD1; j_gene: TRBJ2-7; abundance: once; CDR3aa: CASSTDRASSEQYF; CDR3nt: TGTGCCAGCAGCACCGACAGGGCATCATCCGAGCAGTACTTC
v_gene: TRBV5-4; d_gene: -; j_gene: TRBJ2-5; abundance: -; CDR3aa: CASSLARGETQYF; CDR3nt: TGTGCCAGCAGCTTGGCCAGGGGAGAGACCCAGTACTTC
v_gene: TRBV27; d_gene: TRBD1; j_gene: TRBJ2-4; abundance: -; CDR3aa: CASSMQEGAIQYF; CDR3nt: TGTGCCAGCAGTATGCAAGAGGGGGCAATTCAGTACTTC
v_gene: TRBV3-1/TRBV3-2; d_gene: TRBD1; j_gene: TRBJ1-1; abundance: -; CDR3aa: CASSEGRGPYTEAFF; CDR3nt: TGTGCCAGCAGCGAGGGAAGGGGGCCATACACTGAAGCTTTCTTT
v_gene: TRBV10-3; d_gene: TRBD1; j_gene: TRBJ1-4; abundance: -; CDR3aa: CAISGGQTATNEKLFF; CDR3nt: TGTGCCATCAGCGGGGGACAGACTGCAACTAATGAAAAACTGTTTTTT
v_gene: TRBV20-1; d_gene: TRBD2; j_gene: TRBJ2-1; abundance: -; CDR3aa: CSASGSRRRGGGYNEQFF; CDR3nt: TGCAGTGCTAGTGGATCTAGGCGGCGGGGGGGCGGCTACAATGAGCAGTTCTTC
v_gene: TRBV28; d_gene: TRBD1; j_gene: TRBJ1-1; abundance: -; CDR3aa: CASTMTGMYTEAFF; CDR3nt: TGTGCCAGCACCATGACAGGGATGTACACTGAAGCTTTCTTT
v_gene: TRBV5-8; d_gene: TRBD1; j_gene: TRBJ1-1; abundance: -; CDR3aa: CASSRLTGGAFF; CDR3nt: TGTGCCAGCAGCCGTTTGACAGGGGGAGCTTTCTTT
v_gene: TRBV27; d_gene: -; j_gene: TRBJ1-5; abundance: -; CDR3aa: CASSRGYSNQPQHF; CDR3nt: TGTGCCAGCAGCAGGGGCTATAGCAATCAGCCCCAGCATTTT